Described below is a single T cell receptor beta chain sequence and its context. TCRdb re-analysed the 5' RACE reads in MiXCR, keeping a single row per CDR3 protein. The table records about 74,000 distinct CDR3 sequences, roughly 6.9% of them present only once. This record comes from a study of T cells after yellow fever vaccination. Germline V lookup: CDR1 MNHEY, CDR2 SMNVEV (reference sequence). Trimming shortened V by 6 bases and J by 3 bases, and 12 bases separated the two germline ends. The CDR3 has 15 amino acids. The rearrangement uses TRBV27 and TRBJ1-6; unclear D gene. The sample consisted of CD8+ T cells sorted from PBMCs, taken about 5 days after the first yellow fever vaccination. The receptor's source is a man between 18 and 35 years old who received the YFV17D yellow fever vaccine. The CDR3 loop reads CASRSQQFYNSPLHF. The DNA of the CDR3 is TGTGCCAGCAGATCCCAACAGTTCTATAATTCACCCCTCCACTTT.